These T cell receptor beta chains were read from a single sample in a study of blood T cell repertoires in COVID-19. Some clones are missing from TCRdb's copy, which holds only in-frame ones; the method was immunoSEQ multiplex PCR. Among 350,000 to 450,000 clones listed, about 89% were seen once. Material: peripheral blood. The receptors shown here come from a man aged 35-49 years with acute or convalescent COVID-19. Both conserved end residues are part of each CDR3. The order of the fields is clone size, J gene, V gene, D gene, CDR3 protein, CDR3 DNA. A D gene is named only where the DNA matches it firmly. Rows may omit the clone size; those that give it use once, few, many or a size class.

NA,TRBJ2-6,TRBV5-4,TRBD1,CASSFRQGASSGANVLTF,TGTGCCAGCAGCTTTCGGCAGGGGGCTTCGTCTGGGGCCAACGTCCTGACTTTC
NA,TRBJ2-4,TRBV2,NA,CASSGYIAKNIQYF,TGTGCCAGCAGTGGTTATATAGCCAAAAACATTCAGTACTTC
NA,TRBJ2-1,TRBV12-3/TRBV12-4,TRBD2,CASSLTSHNEQFF,TGTGCCAGCAGCCTGACTAGCCACAACGAGCAGTTCTTC
NA,TRBJ1-2,TRBV27,NA,CASSFLQGHNYGYTF,TGTGCCAGCAGTTTCCTACAGGGCCATAACTATGGCTACACCTTC
NA,TRBJ1-1,TRBV19,NA,CASSIFRGRVETEAFF,TGTGCCAGTAGTATATTCAGGGGCCGGGTGGAGACTGAAGCTTTCTTT
NA,TRBJ2-7,TRBV5-6,NA,CASSHQARWEQYF,TGTGCCAGCAGCCATCAGGCCCGGTGGGAGCAGTACTTC
once,TRBJ2-1,TRBV19,NA,CASSMTGSALSYNEQFF,TGTGCCAGTAGTATGACCGGGTCGGCCCTCTCCTACAATGAGCAGTTCTTC
once,TRBJ1-5,TRBV6-5,TRBD1,CASRAGTGGDQPQHF,TGTGCCAGCAGGGCGGGGACAGGTGGGGATCAGCCCCAGCATTTT
NA,TRBJ2-5,TRBV6-5,NA,CASSLWATGTETQYF,TGTGCCAGCAGCCTTTGGGCCACAGGGACAGAGACCCAGTACTTC
NA,TRBJ2-7,TRBV28,TRBD1,CASSIPGTGYEQYF,TGTGCCAGCAGTATTCCCGGGACAGGGTACGAGCAGTACTTC